Listed below are T cell receptor beta chains from one sample, sequenced in a study of T-cell memory formation after mild COVID-19. Each CDR3 protein is one row after TCRdb ran MiXCR on the 5' RACE reads. Of 300,000 to 400,000 distinct CDR3 sequences in the sample, 15% to 20% were seen once. What was sequenced was PBMCs or a T cell subset sorted from them (not recorded which). These receptors all come from a young man who had mild COVID-19 (a few samples of this study predate the infection). Cell type and time point are not known. Both conserved end residues are trimmed from each CDR3.

>14|TRBJ2-4|TRBV24-1
ATSETGPLAKNIQY
>11|TRBJ2-1|TRBV20-1
SASHRDGSEQF
>10|TRBJ1-1|TRBV25-1
ASRDRNTEAF
>13|TRBJ1-1|TRBV7-3
ASSRYQGIPSSAF
>14|TRBJ1-1|TRBV7-9
ASRPKTQRGRTEAF
>12|TRBJ2-5|TRBV29-1
SVSSSGVQETQY
>11|TRBJ1-5|TRBV5-6
ASSLSPNQPQH
>15|TRBJ2-7|TRBV20-1
SARSPSSGGFSYEQY
>12|TRBJ2-5|TRBV10-3
AIKPQGGKETQY
>13|TRBJ2-7|TRBV4-1
ASSQGEGPRREQY
>13|TRBJ1-1|TRBV9
ASSPQTGGNTEAF
>12|TRBJ1-4|TRBV18
ASSPPGSPEKLF
>14|TRBJ1-1|TRBV7-2
ASSLVPGQRNTEAF
>11|TRBJ2-7|TRBV28
ASSFRTRGEQY
>13|TRBJ2-5|TRBV5-1
ASSFRRDGQETQY
>11|TRBJ1-2|TRBV19
ASSEGQLYGYT
>15|TRBJ2-7|TRBV4-3
ASSQDIEQGARDEQY
>13|TRBJ1-5|TRBV7-6
ASSQSTGLNQPQH
>12|TRBJ2-5|TRBV7-2
ASSFGSFLEAQY
>13|TRBJ2-1|TRBV7-9
ASSFDRGPYNEQF
>14|TRBJ2-3|TRBV7-6
ASSLVSSGEGDTQY
>15|TRBJ2-5|TRBV4-2
ASSQDGVAGVQETQY
>14|TRBJ2-2|TRBV9
ASSVSSGGSTGELF
>13|TRBJ2-6|TRBV20-1
SPRRWGSGANVLT
>12|TRBJ2-1|TRBV5-1
ASSPGQGYNEQF
>12|TRBJ2-7|TRBV4-1
ASSQTTGSYEQY
>12|TRBJ2-1|TRBV6-2/TRBV6-3
ASIRDRVYNEQF
>12|TRBJ2-1|TRBV30
AWSWGSSYNEQF
>13|TRBJ1-1|TRBV20-1
SARGLRTVNTEAF
>10|TRBJ2-1|TRBV9
ASSETGLEQF
>11|TRBJ2-5|TRBV7-9
ASRGRGWETQY
>13|TRBJ2-5|TRBV29-1
SVDIVGGAQETQY
>13|TRBJ2-3|TRBV7-3
ASSLTPYPTDTQY
>11|TRBJ2-1|TRBV6-2/TRBV6-3
ASSYLGYNEQF